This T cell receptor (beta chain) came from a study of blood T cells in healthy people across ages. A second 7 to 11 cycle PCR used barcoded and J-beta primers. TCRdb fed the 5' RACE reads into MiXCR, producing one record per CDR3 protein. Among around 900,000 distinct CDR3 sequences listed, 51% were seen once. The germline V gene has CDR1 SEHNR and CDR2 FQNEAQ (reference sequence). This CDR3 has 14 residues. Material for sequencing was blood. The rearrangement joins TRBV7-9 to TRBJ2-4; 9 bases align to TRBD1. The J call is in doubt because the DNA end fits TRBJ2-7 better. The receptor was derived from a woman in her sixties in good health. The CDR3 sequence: CASSSGTGWYEQYF. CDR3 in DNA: TGTGCCAGCAGCTCCGGGACAGGGTGGTACGAGCAGTACTTC.